This TCR beta chain was identified in a study of shared clonotypes between healthy human individuals. The germline V gene encodes CDR1 MDHEN and CDR2 SYDVKM. After removal of 5 bases from V and 7 bases from J, the junction contained 12 bases not matched to a gene. The CDR3 totals 15 residues. Comment on this clone: Its antigen is unidentified.

Replicate PCRs run on sorted subsets employed 200 ng DNA, 30,000 to 35,000 T cell genomes. Profiling relied on immunoSEQ multiplex PCR, and the TCRdb table lists in-frame clones only, not all of them. Among some 2,000,000 clones listed, around 96% were seen once. Study conclusions and caveats: In general, naive subsets displayed greater estimated richness than memory subsets did. Incompleteness in sorted-subset sequencing, despite large depth, was shown by rarefaction.

CD8 cells classed as naive were CD45RO-negative and positively selected for CCR7, excluding terminally differentiated effector memory CD45RA+ cells. The study enrolled healthy HIV-negative adults without recent acute infections or vaccinations as donors. The receptor comes from a man in his late teens or twenties in good health. The chain is built from TRBV28 and TRBJ1-2, with 8 bases fitting TRBD1. The sequencing sample was made of naive CD8+ T cells sorted from blood. This CDR3 is CASSEQGEVLAGYTF. The DNA of the CDR3 is TGTGCCAGCAGTGAACAGGGGGAGGTTTTGGCTGGCTACACCTTC.